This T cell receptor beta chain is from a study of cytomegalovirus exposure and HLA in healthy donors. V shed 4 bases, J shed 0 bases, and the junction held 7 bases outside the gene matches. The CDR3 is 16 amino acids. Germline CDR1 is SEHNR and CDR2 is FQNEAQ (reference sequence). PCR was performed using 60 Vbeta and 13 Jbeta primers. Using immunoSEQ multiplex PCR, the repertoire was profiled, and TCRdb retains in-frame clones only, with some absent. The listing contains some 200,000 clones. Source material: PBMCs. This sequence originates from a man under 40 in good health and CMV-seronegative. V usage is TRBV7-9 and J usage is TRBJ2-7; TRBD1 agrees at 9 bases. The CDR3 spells CASSSPGQGDSYEQYF. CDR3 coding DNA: TGTGCCAGCAGCTCCCCGGGACAGGGAGACTCCTACGAGCAGTACTTC.